This T cell receptor (beta chain) derives from a study of blood T cell repertoires in COVID-19. Study at large: Samples of COVID-19 (acute and convalescent) were obtained from the United States, Italy and Spain.

This clone has more than one count but fewer than ten. CDR1 and CDR2 from the germline V gene are SGHNT and YYREEE (reference sequence). This CDR3 region has 12 residues. The V and J ends lost 7 bases and 4 bases, in that order; junction bases with no gene match: 3. In the source study's methods: Estimation of nucleated cell counts relied on the amplification of reference gene primers. Profiling relied on immunoSEQ multiplex PCR, and the TCRdb table lists in-frame clones only, not all of them. The D gene and trimming were derived from the DNA, and the V and J assignments and clone size from that table. The sample has under 250,000 clones; roughly 83% are singletons.

This clonotype originated in a woman between 40 and 55 years old with acute COVID-19. The chain combines TRBV5-4 with TRBJ2-5, with TRBD2 identical over 8 bases. The sequenced sample was PBMCs or T cells enriched from blood (not recorded which). In nucleotides, the CDR3 is TGTGCCAGCGGGGCGGGAGGAGAGACCCAGTACTTC. Its protein is CASGAGGETQYF.